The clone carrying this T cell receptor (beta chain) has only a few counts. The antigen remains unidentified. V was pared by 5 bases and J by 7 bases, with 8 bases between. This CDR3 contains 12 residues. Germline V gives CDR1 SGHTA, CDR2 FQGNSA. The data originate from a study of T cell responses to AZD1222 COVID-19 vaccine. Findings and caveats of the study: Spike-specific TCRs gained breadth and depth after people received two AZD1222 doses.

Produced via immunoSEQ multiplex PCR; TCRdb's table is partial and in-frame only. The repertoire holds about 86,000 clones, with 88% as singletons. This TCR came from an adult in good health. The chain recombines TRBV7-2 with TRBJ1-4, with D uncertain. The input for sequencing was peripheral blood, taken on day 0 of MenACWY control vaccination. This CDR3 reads CASSPLGEKLFF. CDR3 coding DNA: TGTGCCAGCAGCCCACTGGGTGAAAAACTGTTTTTT.